Below are 26 T cell receptor beta chains sequenced from a single sample in a study of T-cell reconstitution after alpha-beta-depleted transplantation in children. A library of TCRbeta sequences, prepared with unique molecular identifiers, was generated. Via MiXCR, TCRdb re-called the PCR reads, giving one row per CDR3 protein. Among 350,000 to 400,000 distinct CDR3 sequences listed, 13% were seen once. The source material was PBMCs, sampled from the stem cell graft. The receptors were gathered from a human donor who donated a stem cell graft to a child with Fanconi anemia.

This clonotype was observed a handful of times. This sequence joins TRBV6-5 and TRBJ1-1; no firm D call. Trimming took 7 bases from V and 0 from J, leaving 9 bases between them. This CDR3 spans 13 amino acids. CDR1 and CDR2 from the germline V gene are MNHEY and SVGAGI. CDR3 protein: CASIGNLNTEAFF. The CDR3 region has the DNA TGTGCCAGCATCGGGAACTTGAACACTGAAGCTTTCTTT.

This clonotype was counted many times. The chain has TRBV12-3 or TRBV12-4 and TRBJ1-1, with TRBD1 matching over 12 bases. With V trimmed by 3 bases and J by 9 bases, 2 bases remained unmatched. The length of the CDR3 is 13 residues. The CDR3 loop is CASSLGQGAKAFF. The CDR3 nucleotides read TGTGCCAGCAGTTTGGGACAGGGGGCGAAAGCTTTCTTT.

V and J are TRBV7-2 and TRBJ2-5; the D is unclear. Deletions cut 1 base from V and 3 bases from J, with 9 bases between. The CDR3 is 14 amino acids. CDR1 and CDR2 from the germline V gene are SGHTA and FQGNSA. CDR3: CASSLGIGEETQYF. The CDR3 DNA sequence: TGTGCCAGCAGCTTAGGGATTGGGGAAGAGACCCAGTACTTC.

Here the CDR3 reads CASSLGTGGAGKFF. Here the CDR3 DNA reads TGTGCCAGCAGCTTAGGCACCGGGGGGGCCGGTAAGTTCTTC. The V and J genes are TRBV11-2 and TRBJ2-1, with 8 bases fitting TRBD2. CDR1 SGHAT and CDR2 FQNNGV come from the germline V gene. Germline trimming cut 1 base from V and 14 bases from J; bases unmatched to any gene: 10. The CDR3 contains 14 residues.

The chain uses TRBV10-3 and TRBJ2-7, with 9 nucleotides matching TRBD1. CDR3 size: 13 residues. Germline CDR1 ENHRY, CDR2 SYGVKD. With 4 bases clipped from V and 6 bases from J, the junction kept 4 bases outside the gene matches. CDR3 sequence (DNA): TGTGCCATCAGTGCCGGGACAGGGACCGAGCAGTACGTC. It translates to CAISAGTGTEQYV.

The chain carries TRBV5-1 and TRBJ1-1; D is unclear. Trimming left V 4 bases short and J 1 base short, with 11 bases between. The CDR3 has 14 amino acids. CDR1 and CDR2 (germline): SGHRS, YFSETQ. In DNA form, the CDR3 reads TGCGCCAGCAGCCGGGTAATGGGGAACACTGAAGCTTTCTTT. Translating gives CASSRVMGNTEAFF.

There are a few counts of this clonotype. The rearrangement joins TRBV7-9 to TRBJ1-4, with D hard to call. Germline V gives CDR1 SEHNR, CDR2 FQNEAQ (reference sequence). The CDR3 totals 15 residues. The germline V and J ends were trimmed by 5 bases and 6 bases, with 16 bases remaining between them. The CDR3 DNA follows: TGTGCCAGCAGCCCTAGCGGGGAGGGTCATGAAAAACTGTTTTTT. Translating it yields CASSPSGEGHEKLFF.

This clonotype was counted at least ten times. The chain recombines TRBV29-1 with TRBJ1-2; unclear D gene. V lost 5 bases, J lost 6 bases, and 1 base lay in between. The CDR3 extends over 8 amino acids. The germline V gene encodes CDR1 SQVTM and CDR2 ANQGSEA. CDR3 sequence: CSVNGYTF. DNA for the CDR3: TGCAGCGTTAATGGCTACACCTTC.

This clonotype was seen repeatedly, ten times or more. This chain uses TRBV15 with TRBJ2-3; TRBD2 is a possible D gene (5 bases). Trimming removed 8 bases from V and 1 base from J, with 19 bases in between. The CDR3 runs to 16 residues. Germline V CDR1 and CDR2: LNHNV, YYDKDF (reference sequence). CDR3: CATSRSSGLRTDTQYF. The CDR3 nucleotides are TGTGCCACCTCGCGGAGCAGTGGACTCCGCACAGATACGCAGTATTTT.

This clonotype showed up many times. This chain uses TRBV3-1 with TRBJ1-4; D not resolved. The CDR3 is made up of 12 amino acids. CDR1 is LGHDT, CDR2 YNNKEL, per germline (reference sequence). Deletions cut 2 bases from V and 7 bases from J, with 5 bases between. The CDR3 DNA reads TGTGCCAGCAGCCAATTCGGTGAAAAACTGTTTTTT. Encoded protein: CASSQFGEKLFF. The full variable domain, in which reference TRBV3-1 and TRBJ1-4 provide the parts outside the CDR3, is DTAVSQTPKYLVTQMGNDKSIKCEQNLGHDTMYWYKQDSKKFLKIMFSYNNKELIINETVPNRFSPKSPDKAHLNLHINSLELGDSAVYFCASSQFGEKLFFGSGTQLSVL.

This clonotype was observed a handful of times. In DNA form, the CDR3 reads TGCGCCAGCAGCTCCGGGACCCAGGTACGAGAGCAGTACTTC. Translated: CASSSGTQVREQYF. This chain connects TRBV5-1 to TRBJ2-7; the D call may be TRBD1 or TRBD2 (5 bases each). Trimming took off 3 bases at V and 7 bases at J, with 17 bases between the two ends. The CDR3 spans 14 residues. CDR1 and CDR2 (germline): SGHRS, YFSETQ.

This clonotype was counted ten times or more. The chain is built from TRBV20-1 and TRBJ2-7; D is undetermined. Germline V gene sequence: CDR1 DFQATT, CDR2 SNEGSKA (reference sequence). This CDR3 has 13 amino acids. V was clipped by 3 bases and J by 1 base, with 10 bases between them. This chain's CDR3 is CSARALASYEQYF. The CDR3 nucleotides read TGCAGTGCTAGGGCGTTGGCATCCTACGAGCAGTACTTC.

This clonotype appeared a few times. V gene TRBV12-3 or TRBV12-4 combines with J gene TRBJ2-3; TRBD1 might be the D (5 bases). This CDR3 is 14 amino acids long. V was pared by 0 bases and J by 7 bases, with 11 bases between. CDR3 in amino acids: CASSLAPTVNTQYF. The CDR3, as DNA: TGTGCCAGCAGTTTAGCCCCGACAGTAAATACGCAGTATTTT.

The chain has TRBV6-2 or TRBV6-3 and TRBJ2-3; 7 bases align to TRBD2. The germline gives CDR1 MNHEY, CDR2 SVGEGT. The V gene end was trimmed by 2 bases and the J gene end by 7 bases; junction bases not matched to a gene: 18. There are 18 residues in the CDR3. CDR3 region: CASSYPPGAGEHLYTQYF. The CDR3 DNA reads TGTGCCAGCAGTTACCCGCCCGGGGCGGGGGAACATCTCTATACGCAGTATTTT.

The CDR3 sequence is CASGYGELFF. As DNA, the CDR3 is TGTGCCAGCGGTTACGGGGAGCTGTTTTTT. The gene calls are TRBV2 and TRBJ2-2; the D is unclear. Looked up from germline, CDR1 is SNHLY and CDR2 is FYNNEI. The V and J ends lost 8 bases and 7 bases respectively, with 5 bases between them. The CDR3 has 10 residues.

In its sample, this clonotype was seen a few times. This rearrangement joins TRBV18 to TRBJ1-1; unclear D gene. This CDR3 is 14 amino acids long. V was pared by 2 bases and J by 6 bases, with 13 bases between. CDR1 KGHSH and CDR2 LQKENI come from the germline V gene. Here the CDR3 reads CASSPSSGFAEAFF. Here the CDR3 DNA reads TGTGCCAGCTCACCATCCTCCGGGTTCGCTGAAGCTTTCTTT.

This clonotype occurred many times. This chain joins TRBV6-4 and TRBJ2-1; 8 nucleotides agree with TRBD1. Trimming cost V 2 bases and J 8 bases; bases outside gene matches: 8. The CDR3 spans 15 residues. The V gene's germline CDR1 is MRHNA and CDR2 SNTAGT. The CDR3 region has the DNA TGTGCCAGCAGTGACGAAGGACAGGGAGGTCATGAGCAGTTCTTC. This translates into CASSDEGQGGHEQFF.

This clonotype was found a few times. V and J are TRBV6-1 and TRBJ1-2, with a possible D match to TRBD1 (5 bases). V lost 8 bases, J lost 3 bases, and 13 bases lay in between. This CDR3 has 13 residues. The germline gives CDR1 MNHNS, CDR2 SASEGT. In DNA form, the CDR3 reads TGTGCCAGCGGAATCAGGGAGGACTATGGCTACACCTTC. It specifies CASGIREDYGYTF.

This clonotype was found many times. The chain uses TRBV3-1 and TRBJ2-2; D is uncertain. V was trimmed by 4 bases and J by 5 bases, leaving 8 bases between them. The CDR3 is made up of 13 amino acids. CDR1 is LGHDT and CDR2 is YNNKEL in the germline V gene (reference sequence). CDR3 amino acids: CASSRFLTGELFF. The CDR3 DNA reads as TGTGCCAGCAGCCGCTTTTTAACCGGGGAGCTGTTTTTT.

This clonotype was detected ten times or more. The chain links TRBV12-3 or TRBV12-4 to TRBJ2-1, with D possibly being TRBD1 (6 bases). Between the trimmed V and J ends, which lost 6 bases and 6 bases, there was a span of 15 bases. The CDR3 contains 14 residues. The CDR3 region is CASSVLTGINEQFF. In nucleotides, the CDR3 is TGTGCCAGCAGCGTACTCACAGGGATCAATGAGCAGTTCTTC.

A few counts support this clonotype. DNA of the CDR3: TGCAGTGCTAGAGCCGCGTCTGGGGCCAACGTCCTGACTTTC. It yields the protein CSARAASGANVLTF. The rearrangement links TRBV20-1 to TRBJ2-6; D uncertain. This CDR3 has 14 residues. V lost 1 base and J lost 1, with 5 bases in between. Looked up from germline, CDR1 is DFQATT and CDR2 is SNEGSKA (reference sequence).

This clonotype has more than one count but fewer than ten. The chain has TRBV11-2 and TRBJ1-1; D remains ambiguous. The V gene's germline CDR1 is SGHAT and CDR2 FQNNGV. V lost 2 bases to trimming and J lost 4 bases, with 20 bases between them. This CDR3 has 17 residues. The CDR3 loop reads CASSLIKGRSPSTEAFF. The CDR3 DNA reads TGTGCCAGCAGCTTAATCAAAGGCAGATCCCCGAGCACTGAAGCTTTCTTT.

This chain joins TRBV6-2 or TRBV6-3 and TRBJ2-2, with D possibly TRBD1 on 7 matching bases. The germline gives CDR1 MNHEY, CDR2 SVGEGT. The CDR3 has 18 residues. The V gene lost 7 bases and the J gene lost 5 bases, with 26 bases spanning the gap. For the CDR3, the DNA is TGTGCCAGCACCTACCGACAGGGCGGGGTGCTGAGGACCGGGGAGCTGTTTTTT. Translation gives CASTYRQGGVLRTGELFF.

The chain joins TRBV5-1 to TRBJ1-1, with no clear D. CDR1 is SGHRS and CDR2 is YFSETQ in the germline V gene. The V gene lost 0 bases and the J gene lost 0 bases, with 15 bases spanning the gap. The CDR3 loop spans 17 amino acids. The CDR3 region has the DNA TGCGCCAGCAGCTTGGATAGGCCGGGCAAAATGAACACTGAAGCTTTCTTT. Protein: CASSLDRPGKMNTEAFF.

This clonotype was found a few times. V is TRBV12-3 or TRBV12-4 and J is TRBJ1-5; D is unclear. This CDR3 region has 14 residues. Trimming pared 6 bases from V and 2 bases from J, leaving 11 bases between. CDR3 region: CASSVPGGNQPQHF. The CDR3 DNA reads TGTGCCAGCAGCGTTCCGGGAGGCAATCAGCCCCAGCATTTT.

This clonotype was recorded a few times. The rearrangement uses TRBV6-1 and TRBJ2-3, with 7 nucleotides matching TRBD1. The CDR3 runs 15 residues. Germline V lookup: CDR1 MNHNS, CDR2 SASEGT. V shed 6 bases and J 3 bases; nucleotides not matched to a gene: 9. CDR3: CASRQQGFVTDTQYF. In DNA form, the CDR3 reads TGTGCCAGCAGGCAACAGGGGTTTGTTACAGATACGCAGTATTTT.